A single sample is the source of the 5 T cell receptor beta chains below, sequenced in a study of T cells in Graves' hyperthyroidism and ophthalmopathy. The CDR3 regions of TCR beta were amplified from RNA transcripts. The HTBI primer set drove a first-round RT-PCR of the TCR CDR3. TCRdb re-derived calls from the multiplex PCR reads in MiXCR, one entry per CDR3 protein. This table has about 560,000 distinct CDR3 sequences, over 15% appearing once. The sample comprised blood. Receptor source: a woman younger than 30 with Graves' hyperthyroidism.

This rearrangement joins TRBV7-2 to TRBJ1-2; D gene uncertain. The CDR3 spans 13 residues. Trimming left V 5 bases short and J 1 base short, with 8 bases between. CDR1 and CDR2 (germline): SGHTA, FQGNSA. The CDR3 DNA follows: TGTGCCAGCAGCGGAGGAAGTAACTATGGCTACACCTTC. Translated: CASSGGSNYGYTF.

There are many counts of this clonotype. V usage is TRBV5-1 and J usage is TRBJ2-7; D might be TRBD1 or TRBD2, each matching 6 bases. Germline values: CDR1 SGHRS, CDR2 YFSETQ. The CDR3 is 14 amino acids. Trimming left V 1 base short and J 7 bases short, with 15 bases between. The CDR3 DNA reads TGCGCCAGCAGCTTGAATCCGGGGGCGCGGGAGCAGTACTTC. Translating it yields CASSLNPGAREQYF.

This clonotype was counted a few times. J is TRBJ2-1 and V is TRBV7-9, with a weak D call TRBD1 (5 bases). CDR1 is SEHNR and CDR2 is FQNEAQ in the germline V gene (reference sequence). V dropped 4 bases and J dropped 6 bases, with 19 bases sitting between them. CDR3 length equals 16 residues. The CDR3 sequence is CASSSRNRLPVNEQFF. The DNA of the CDR3 is TGTGCCAGCAGCTCACGCAACAGGCTTCCGGTCAATGAGCAGTTCTTC.

Many counts were recorded for this clonotype. The chain uses TRBV12-3 or TRBV12-4 and TRBJ1-2, with D tentatively TRBD1 (6 bases). This CDR3 region has 13 residues. V shed 4 bases and J shed 5 bases, with 11 bases lying between them. CDR3 DNA: TGTGCCAGCAGTTGGGACAACCGATATGGCTACACCTTC. This translates into CASSWDNRYGYTF.

The CDR3 is CASSYRGLADGANVLTF. The CDR3 DNA reads as TGTGCCAGCAGTTACAGGGGACTAGCGGATGGGGCCAACGTCCTGACTTTC. The rearrangement links TRBV6-5 to TRBJ2-6; 11 positions match TRBD2. The germline CDR1 and CDR2 sequences are MNHEY and SVGAGI. Unmatched junction bases numbered 3, after V lost 2 bases and J lost 3 bases. The CDR3 contains 17 residues.